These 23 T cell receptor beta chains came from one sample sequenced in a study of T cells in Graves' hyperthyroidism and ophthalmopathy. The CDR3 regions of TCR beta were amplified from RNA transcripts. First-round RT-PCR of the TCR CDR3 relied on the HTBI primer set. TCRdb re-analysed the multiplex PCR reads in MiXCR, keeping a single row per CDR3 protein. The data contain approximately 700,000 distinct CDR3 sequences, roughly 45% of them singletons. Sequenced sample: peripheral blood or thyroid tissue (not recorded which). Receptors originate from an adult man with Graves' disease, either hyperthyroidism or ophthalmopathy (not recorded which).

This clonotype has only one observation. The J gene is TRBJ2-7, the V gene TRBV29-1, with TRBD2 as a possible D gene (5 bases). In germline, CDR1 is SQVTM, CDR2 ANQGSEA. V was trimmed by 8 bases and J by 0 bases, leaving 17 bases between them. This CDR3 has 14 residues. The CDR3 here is CSSGTAVSSYEQYF. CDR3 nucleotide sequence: TGCAGCTCCGGTACAGCGGTTAGCTCCTACGAGCAGTACTTC.

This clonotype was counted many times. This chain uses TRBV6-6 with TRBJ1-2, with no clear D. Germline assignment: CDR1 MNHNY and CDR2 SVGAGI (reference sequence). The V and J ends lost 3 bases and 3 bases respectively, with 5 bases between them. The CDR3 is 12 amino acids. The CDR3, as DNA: TGTGCCAGCAGTTATGCCCACTATGGCTACACCTTC. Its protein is CASSYAHYGYTF.

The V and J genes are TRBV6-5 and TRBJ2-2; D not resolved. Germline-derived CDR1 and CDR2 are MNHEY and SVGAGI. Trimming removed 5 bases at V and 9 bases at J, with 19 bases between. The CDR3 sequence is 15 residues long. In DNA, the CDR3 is TGTGCCAGCAGTCCCCGCGGTCGACCGACCTGGGAGCTGTTTTTT. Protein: CASSPRGRPTWELFF.

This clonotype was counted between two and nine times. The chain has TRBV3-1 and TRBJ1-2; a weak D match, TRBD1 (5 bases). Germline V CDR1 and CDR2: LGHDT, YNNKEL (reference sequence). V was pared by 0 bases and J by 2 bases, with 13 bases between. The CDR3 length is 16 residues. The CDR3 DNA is TGTGCCAGCAGCCAAGACGGGCAGGGTTGGAACTATGGCTACACCTTC. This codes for CASSQDGQGWNYGYTF.

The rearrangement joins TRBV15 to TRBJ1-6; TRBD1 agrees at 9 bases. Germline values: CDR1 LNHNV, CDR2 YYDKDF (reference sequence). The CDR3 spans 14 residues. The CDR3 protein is CARRSGTGTSPLHF. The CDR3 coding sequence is TGTGCTAGGAGGAGCGGGACAGGGACCTCACCCCTCCACTTT.

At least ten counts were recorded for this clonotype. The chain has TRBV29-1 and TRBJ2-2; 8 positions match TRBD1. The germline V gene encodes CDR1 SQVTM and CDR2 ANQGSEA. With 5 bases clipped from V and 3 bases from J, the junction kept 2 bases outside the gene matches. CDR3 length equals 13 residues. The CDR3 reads CSVRTGYTGELFF. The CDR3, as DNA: TGCAGCGTTCGGACAGGGTACACCGGGGAGCTGTTTTTT.

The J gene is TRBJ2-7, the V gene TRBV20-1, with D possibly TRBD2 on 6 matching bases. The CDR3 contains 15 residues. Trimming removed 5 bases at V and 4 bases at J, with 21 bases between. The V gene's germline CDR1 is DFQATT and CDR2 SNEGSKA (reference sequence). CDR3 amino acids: CSASMGRENLYEQYF. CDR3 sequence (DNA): TGCAGTGCTTCGATGGGGCGGGAAAACCTTTACGAGCAGTACTTC.

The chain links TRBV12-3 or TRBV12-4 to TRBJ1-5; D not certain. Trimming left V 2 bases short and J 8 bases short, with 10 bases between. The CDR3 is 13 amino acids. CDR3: CASSLKGHEPQHF. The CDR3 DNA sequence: TGTGCCAGCAGTTTAAAGGGTCATGAGCCCCAGCATTTT.

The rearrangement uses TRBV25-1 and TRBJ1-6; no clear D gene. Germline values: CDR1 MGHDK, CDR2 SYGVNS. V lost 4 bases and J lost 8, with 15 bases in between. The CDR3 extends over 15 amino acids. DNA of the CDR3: TGTGCCAGCAGTGCCTGGGTAGGGTGGGATTCACCCCTCCACTTT. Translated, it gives CASSAWVGWDSPLHF.

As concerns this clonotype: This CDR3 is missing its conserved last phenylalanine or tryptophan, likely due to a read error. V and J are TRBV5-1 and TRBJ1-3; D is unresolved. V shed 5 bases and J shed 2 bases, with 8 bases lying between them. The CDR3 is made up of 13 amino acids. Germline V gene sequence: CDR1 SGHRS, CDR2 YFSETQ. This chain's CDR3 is CASSYGPGNTIYL. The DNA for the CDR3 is TGCGCCAGCAGTTACGGACCTGGAAACACCATATATCTT.

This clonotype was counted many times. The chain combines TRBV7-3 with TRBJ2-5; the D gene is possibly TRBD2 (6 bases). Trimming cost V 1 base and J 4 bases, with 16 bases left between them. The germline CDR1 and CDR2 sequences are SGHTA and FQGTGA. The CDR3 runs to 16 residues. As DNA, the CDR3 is TGTGCCAGCAGCTTAATGGGGCGGCAGGGAGGAGAGACCCAGTACTTC. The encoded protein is CASSLMGRQGGETQYF.

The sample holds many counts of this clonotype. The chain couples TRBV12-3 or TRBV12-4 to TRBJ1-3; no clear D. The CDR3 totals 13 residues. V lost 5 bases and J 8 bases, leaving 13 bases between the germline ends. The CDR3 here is CASSPRARDTIYF. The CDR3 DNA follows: TGTGCCAGCAGTCCCCGGGCCCGGGACACCATATATTTT.

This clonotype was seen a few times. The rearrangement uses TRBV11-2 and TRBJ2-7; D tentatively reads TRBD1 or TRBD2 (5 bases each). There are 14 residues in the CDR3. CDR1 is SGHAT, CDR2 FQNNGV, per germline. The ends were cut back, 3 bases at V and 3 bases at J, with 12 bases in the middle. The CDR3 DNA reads TGTGCCAGCAGCTTTCCGGGACCAAACTACGAGCAGTACTTC. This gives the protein CASSFPGPNYEQYF.

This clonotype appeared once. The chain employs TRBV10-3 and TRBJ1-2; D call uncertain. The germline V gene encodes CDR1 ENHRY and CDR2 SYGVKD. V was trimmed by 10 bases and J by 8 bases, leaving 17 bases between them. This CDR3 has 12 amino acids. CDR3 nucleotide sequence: TGTGCCACCTCGGACGGACTACGGGGCTACACCTTC. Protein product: CATSDGLRGYTF.

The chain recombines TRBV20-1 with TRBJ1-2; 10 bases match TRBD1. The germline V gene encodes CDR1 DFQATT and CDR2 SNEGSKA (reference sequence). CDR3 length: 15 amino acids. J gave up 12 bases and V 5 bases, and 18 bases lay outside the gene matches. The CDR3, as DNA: TGCAGTGCTGCTCTCGTTGGACAGGGGGATGGAGGCCACACCTTC. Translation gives CSAALVGQGDGGHTF.

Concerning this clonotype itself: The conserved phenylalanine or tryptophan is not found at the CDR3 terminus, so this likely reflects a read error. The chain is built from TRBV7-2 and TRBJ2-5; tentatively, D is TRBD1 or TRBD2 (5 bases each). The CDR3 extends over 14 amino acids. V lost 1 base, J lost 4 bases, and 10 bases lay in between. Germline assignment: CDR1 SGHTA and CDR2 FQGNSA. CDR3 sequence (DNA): TGTGCCAGCAGCTTAGACGGGGCAGCAGAGACCCAGTACTAC. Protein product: CASSLDGAAETQYY.

CDR3 sequence (DNA): TGCAGCGTTGGGCCGGGACAGGGTGAAAAACTGTTTTTT. Translation: CSVGPGQGEKLFF. The rearrangement joins TRBV29-1 to TRBJ1-4, with 9 bases that match TRBD1. The V gene's germline CDR1 is SQVTM and CDR2 ANQGSEA. Trimming at V came to 4 bases and at J to 7 bases, leaving 4 bases not matched to a gene. The CDR3 runs 13 residues.

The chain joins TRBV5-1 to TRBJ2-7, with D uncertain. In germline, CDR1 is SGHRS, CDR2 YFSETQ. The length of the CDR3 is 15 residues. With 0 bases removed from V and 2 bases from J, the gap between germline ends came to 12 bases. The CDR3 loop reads CASSLGVSGTYEQYF. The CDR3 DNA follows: TGCGCCAGCAGCTTGGGGGTTTCGGGCACCTACGAGCAGTACTTC.

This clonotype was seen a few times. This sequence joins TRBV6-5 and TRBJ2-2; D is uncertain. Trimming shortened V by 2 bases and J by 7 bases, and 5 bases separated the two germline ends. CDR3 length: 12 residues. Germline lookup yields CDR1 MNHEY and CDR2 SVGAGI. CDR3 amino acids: CASSYTNGELFF. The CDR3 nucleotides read TGTGCCAGCAGTTACACTAACGGGGAGCTGTTTTTT.

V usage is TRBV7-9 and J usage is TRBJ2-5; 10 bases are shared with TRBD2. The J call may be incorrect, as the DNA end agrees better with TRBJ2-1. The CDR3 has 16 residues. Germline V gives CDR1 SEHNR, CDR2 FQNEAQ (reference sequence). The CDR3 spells CASSRTGTSANNEQFF. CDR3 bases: TGTGCCAGCAGCCGCACCGGGACTAGCGCCAACAATGAGCAGTTCTTC.

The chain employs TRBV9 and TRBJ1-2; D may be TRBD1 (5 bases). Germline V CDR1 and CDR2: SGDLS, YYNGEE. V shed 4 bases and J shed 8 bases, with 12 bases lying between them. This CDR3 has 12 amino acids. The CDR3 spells CASSRGLAGYTF. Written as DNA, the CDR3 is TGTGCCAGCAGCCGGGGACTAGCGGGCTACACCTTC.

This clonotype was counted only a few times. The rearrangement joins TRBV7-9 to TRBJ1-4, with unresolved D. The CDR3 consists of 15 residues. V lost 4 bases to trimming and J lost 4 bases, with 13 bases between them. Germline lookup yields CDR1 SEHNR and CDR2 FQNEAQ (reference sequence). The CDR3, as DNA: TGTGCCAGCAGCTCCTTCCTCAAGCTTAATGAAAAACTGTTTTTT. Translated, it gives CASSSFLKLNEKLFF.

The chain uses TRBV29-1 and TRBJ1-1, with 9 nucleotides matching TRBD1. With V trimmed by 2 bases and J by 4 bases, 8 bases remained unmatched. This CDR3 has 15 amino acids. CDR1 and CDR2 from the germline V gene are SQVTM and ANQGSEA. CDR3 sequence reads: CSVEPPRDRATEAFF. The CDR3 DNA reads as TGCAGCGTTGAACCCCCTCGGGACAGGGCCACTGAAGCTTTCTTT.